The clone carrying this TCR beta chain was observed a few times. The antigen is not known. This CDR3 comprises 13 residues. V was clipped by 5 bases and J by 4 bases; unmatched bases: 2. Germline CDR1 reads SQVTM; CDR2 reads ANQGSEA. Clones were sequenced by immunoSEQ multiplex PCR, and TCRdb holds only the in-frame ones, with some missing. This sample has roughly 53,000 clones, with roughly 84% found just once. The record originates from a study of T cell responses to AZD1222 COVID-19 vaccine. Study findings and constraints: Baseline testing showed seropositivity in only six AZD1222 recipients. Without day 14 samples, only post-peak T cell repertoires were studied. Compared with day 0, the breadth and depth of the Spike-specific TCR repertoire rose significantly after two doses of AZD1222.

The chain joins TRBV29-1 to TRBJ1-6; 7 nucleotides agree with TRBD1. Source: peripheral blood, taken on day 0 of AZD1222 vaccination. The clonotype was recovered from an adult in good health. The CDR3 sequence: CSVRDRYNSPLHF. Written as DNA, the CDR3 is TGCAGCGTTCGGGACAGATATAATTCACCCCTCCACTTT.